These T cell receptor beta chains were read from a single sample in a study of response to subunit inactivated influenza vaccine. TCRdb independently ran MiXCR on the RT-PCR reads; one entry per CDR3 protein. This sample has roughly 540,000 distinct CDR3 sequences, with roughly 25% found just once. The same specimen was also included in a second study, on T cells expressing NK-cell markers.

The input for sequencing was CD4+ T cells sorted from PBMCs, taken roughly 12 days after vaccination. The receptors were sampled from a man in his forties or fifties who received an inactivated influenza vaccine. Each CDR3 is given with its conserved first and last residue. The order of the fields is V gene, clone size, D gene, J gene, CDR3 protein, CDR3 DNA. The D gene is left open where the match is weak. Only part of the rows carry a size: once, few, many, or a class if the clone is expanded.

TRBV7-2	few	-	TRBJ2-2	CASSSGGVRELFF	TGTGCCAGCAGCTCAGGAGGGGTCCGGGAGCTGTTTTTT
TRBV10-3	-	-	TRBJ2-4	CAISPGHNIQYF	TGTGCCATCAGTCCGGGCCACAACATTCAGTACTTC
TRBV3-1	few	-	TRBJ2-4	CASSLGTLAKNIQYF	TGTGCCAGCAGCCTAGGGACACTAGCCAAAAACATTCAGTACTTC
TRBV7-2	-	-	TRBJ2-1	CASSLIAGGQVWIEQFF	TGTGCCAGCAGCCTTATAGCCGGGGGGCAGGTATGGATAGAGCAGTTCTTC
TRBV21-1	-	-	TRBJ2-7	CASTGLAGGLRYEQYF	TGTGCCAGCACCGGGCTAGCGGGAGGGTTACGCTACGAGCAGTACTTC
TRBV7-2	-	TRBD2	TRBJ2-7	CASSSRATSFSYEQYF	TGTGCCAGCAGCTCGCGGGCGACTAGCTTCTCCTACGAGCAGTACTTC
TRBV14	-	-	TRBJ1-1	CASVPGGRSTEAFF	TGTGCCAGCGTACCGGGGGGGCGCAGCACTGAAGCTTTCTTT
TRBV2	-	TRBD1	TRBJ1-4	CASSRDRLNEKLFF	TGTGCCAGCAGCCGGGACAGGTTAAATGAAAAACTGTTTTTT
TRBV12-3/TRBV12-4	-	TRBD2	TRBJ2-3	CASSSGLAKADTQYF	TGTGCCAGCAGTTCTGGACTAGCAAAGGCGGATACGCAGTATTTT
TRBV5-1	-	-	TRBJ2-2	CASRGSPGTGELFF	TGCGCCAGCAGGGGGAGCCCGGGCACCGGGGAGCTGTTTTTT
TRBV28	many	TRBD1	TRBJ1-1	CASSLTGRSTEAFF	TGTGCCAGCAGTCTGACAGGGAGGAGCACTGAAGCTTTCTTT
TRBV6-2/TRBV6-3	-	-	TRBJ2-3	CASSYSSAIATYTDTQYF	TGTGCCAGCAGTTACTCGTCAGCCATTGCCACCTACACAGATACGCAGTATTTT
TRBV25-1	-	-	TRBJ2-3	CASSESGEGTDTQYF	TGTGCCAGCAGTGAATCTGGGGAGGGCACAGATACGCAGTATTTT
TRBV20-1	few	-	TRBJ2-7	CSARGDRSSYEQYF	TGCAGTGCTAGAGGGGACCGAAGCTCCTACGAGCAGTACTTC